This note documents a single T cell receptor beta chain sequence. V was clipped by 0 bases and J by 2 bases, with 11 bases between them. CDR3 length equals 15 residues. The germline gives CDR1 MNHEY, CDR2 SMNVEV (reference sequence). The data belong to a study of T cell changes during pregnancy in multiple sclerosis. Libraries were prepared by immunoSEQ multiplex PCR; TCRdb keeps only in-frame clonotypes and omits some of them. Of roughly 97,000 clones in the sample, about nine tenths were seen once. The V and J genes are TRBV27 and TRBJ2-7; D is possibly TRBD2 (6 bases). Material: peripheral blood, obtained in the second trimester of pregnancy. The TCR comes from a female donor in good health, enrolled as a control in a pregnancy study. CDR3 DNA: TGTGCCAGCAGTTTATCGTCTGCGGGGACCTACGAGCAGTACTTC. Translating it yields CASSLSSAGTYEQYF.